Detailed here is one T cell receptor (beta chain). Using immunoSEQ multiplex PCR, the repertoire was profiled, and TCRdb retains in-frame clones only, with some absent. This table has about 80,000 clones, roughly nine tenths appearing once. The source of the sample is a study of OX40 agonist ivuxolimab in advanced cancers. CDR3 length equals 15 residues. CDR1 is ENHRY and CDR2 is SYGVKD in the germline V gene. The V end lost 0 bases, the J end lost 6 bases, and 12 bases lay between the germline ends. This material consisted of CD4+ or CD8+ T cells sorted from blood, taken in a trial of the OX40 agonist ivuxolimab. The chain links TRBV10-3 to TRBJ1-5; D is ambiguous. The clonotype originates from an adult with an advanced solid tumor such as melanoma, head and neck, liver or kidney cancer. Written as DNA, the CDR3 is TGTGCCATCAGTGAGTCTGGAGTTAGGGTTCAGCCCCAGCATTTT. Translating it yields CAISESGVRVQPQHF.